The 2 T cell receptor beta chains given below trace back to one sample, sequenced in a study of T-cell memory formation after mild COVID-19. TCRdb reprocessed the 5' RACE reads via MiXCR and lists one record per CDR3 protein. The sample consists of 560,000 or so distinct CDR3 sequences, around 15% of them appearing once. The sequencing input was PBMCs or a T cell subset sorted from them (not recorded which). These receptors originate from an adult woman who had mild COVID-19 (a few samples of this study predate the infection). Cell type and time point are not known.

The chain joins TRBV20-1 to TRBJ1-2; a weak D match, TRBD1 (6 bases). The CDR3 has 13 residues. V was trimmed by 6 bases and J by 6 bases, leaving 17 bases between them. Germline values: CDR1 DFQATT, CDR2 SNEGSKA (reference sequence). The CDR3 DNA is TGCAGTGCGGAACAGGGAGATCGGAATGGCTACACCTTC. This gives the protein CSAEQGDRNGYTF.

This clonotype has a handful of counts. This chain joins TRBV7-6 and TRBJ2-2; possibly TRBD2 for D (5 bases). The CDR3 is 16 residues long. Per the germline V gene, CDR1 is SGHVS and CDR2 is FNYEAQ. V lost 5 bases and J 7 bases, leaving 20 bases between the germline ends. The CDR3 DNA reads TGTGCCAGCAGCCGTACTAGTCGTCCCGCCAACGGGGAGCTGTTTTTT. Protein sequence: CASSRTSRPANGELFF.